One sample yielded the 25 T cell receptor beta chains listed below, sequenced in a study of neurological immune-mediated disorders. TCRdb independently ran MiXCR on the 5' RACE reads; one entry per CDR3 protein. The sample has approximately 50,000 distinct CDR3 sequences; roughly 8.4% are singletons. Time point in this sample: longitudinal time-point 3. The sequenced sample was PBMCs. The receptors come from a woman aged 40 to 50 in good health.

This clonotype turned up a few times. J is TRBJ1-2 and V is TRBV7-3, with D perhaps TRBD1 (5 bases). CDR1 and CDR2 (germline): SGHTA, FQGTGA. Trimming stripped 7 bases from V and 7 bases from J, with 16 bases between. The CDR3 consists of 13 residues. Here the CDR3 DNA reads TGTGCCAGCACCACGTCGGTTGGGGCTGGCTACACCTTC. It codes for CASTTSVGAGYTF.

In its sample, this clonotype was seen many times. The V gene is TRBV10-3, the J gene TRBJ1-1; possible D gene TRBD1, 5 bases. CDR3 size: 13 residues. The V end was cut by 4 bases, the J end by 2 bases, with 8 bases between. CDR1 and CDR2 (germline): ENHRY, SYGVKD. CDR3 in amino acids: CAISGDRNTEAFF. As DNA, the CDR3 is TGTGCCATCAGTGGAGACAGAAACACTGAAGCTTTCTTT.

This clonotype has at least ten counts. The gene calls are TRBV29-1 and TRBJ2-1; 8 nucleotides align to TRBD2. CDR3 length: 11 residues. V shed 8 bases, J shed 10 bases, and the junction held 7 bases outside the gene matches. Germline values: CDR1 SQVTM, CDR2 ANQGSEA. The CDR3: CSCGRSGEQFF. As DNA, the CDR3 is TGCAGCTGCGGGAGGAGTGGGGAGCAGTTCTTC.

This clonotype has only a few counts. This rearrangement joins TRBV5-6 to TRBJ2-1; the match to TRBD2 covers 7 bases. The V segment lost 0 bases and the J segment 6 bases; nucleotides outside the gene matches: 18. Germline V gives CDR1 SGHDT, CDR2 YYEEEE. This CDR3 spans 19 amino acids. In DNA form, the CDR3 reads TGTGCCAGCAGCTTGGTAGGCGCGGGAGCCCACCCGCGGGTCAATGAGCAGTTCTTC. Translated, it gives CASSLVGAGAHPRVNEQFF.

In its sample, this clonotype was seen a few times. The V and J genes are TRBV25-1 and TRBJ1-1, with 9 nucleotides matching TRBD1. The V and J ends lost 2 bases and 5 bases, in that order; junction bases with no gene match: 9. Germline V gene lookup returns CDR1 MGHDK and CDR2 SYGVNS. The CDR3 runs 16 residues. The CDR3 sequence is CASSEKGTGSLTEAFF. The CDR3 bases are TGTGCCAGCAGTGAAAAAGGGACAGGGAGTTTGACTGAAGCTTTCTTT.

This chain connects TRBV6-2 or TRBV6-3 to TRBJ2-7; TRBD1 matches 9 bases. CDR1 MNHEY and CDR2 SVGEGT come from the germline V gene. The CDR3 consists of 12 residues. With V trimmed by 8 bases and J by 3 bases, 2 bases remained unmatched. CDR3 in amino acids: CASGTGIYEQYF. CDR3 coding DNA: TGTGCCAGCGGGACAGGGATCTACGAGCAGTACTTC.

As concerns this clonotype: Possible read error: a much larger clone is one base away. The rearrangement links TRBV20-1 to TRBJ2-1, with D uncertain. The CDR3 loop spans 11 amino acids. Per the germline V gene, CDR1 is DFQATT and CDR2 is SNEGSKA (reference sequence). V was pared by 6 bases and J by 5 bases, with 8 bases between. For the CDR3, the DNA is TGCAGTGCCAGTGGGGACAATGAGCAGTTCTTC. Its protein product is CSASGDNEQFF.

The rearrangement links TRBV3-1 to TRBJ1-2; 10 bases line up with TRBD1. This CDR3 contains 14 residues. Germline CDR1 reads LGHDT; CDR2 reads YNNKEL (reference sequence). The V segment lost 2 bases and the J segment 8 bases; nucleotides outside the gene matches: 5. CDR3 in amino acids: CASSQIGTGAGYTF. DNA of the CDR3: TGTGCCAGCAGCCAAATTGGGACAGGGGCCGGCTACACCTTC.

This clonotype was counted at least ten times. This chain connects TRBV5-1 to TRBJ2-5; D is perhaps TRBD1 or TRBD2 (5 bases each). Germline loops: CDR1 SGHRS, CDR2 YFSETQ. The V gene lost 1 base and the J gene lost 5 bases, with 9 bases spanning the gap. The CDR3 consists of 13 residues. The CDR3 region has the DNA TGCGCCAGCAGCTTGAGAGGGGAGGAGACCCAGTACTTC. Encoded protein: CASSLRGEETQYF.

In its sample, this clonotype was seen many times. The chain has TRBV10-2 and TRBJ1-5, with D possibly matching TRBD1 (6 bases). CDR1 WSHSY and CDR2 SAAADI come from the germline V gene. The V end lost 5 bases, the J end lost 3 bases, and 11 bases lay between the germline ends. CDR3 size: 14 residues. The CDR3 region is CASSWTEDNQPQHF. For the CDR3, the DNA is TGCGCCAGCAGTTGGACAGAAGACAATCAGCCCCAGCATTTT.

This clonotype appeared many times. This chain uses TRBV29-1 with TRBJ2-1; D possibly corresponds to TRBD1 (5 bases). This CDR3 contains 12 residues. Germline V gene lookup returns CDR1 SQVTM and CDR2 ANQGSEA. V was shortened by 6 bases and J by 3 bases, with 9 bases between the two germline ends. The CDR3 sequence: CSVGRSYNEQFF. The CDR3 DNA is TGCAGCGTGGGGCGAAGCTACAATGAGCAGTTCTTC.

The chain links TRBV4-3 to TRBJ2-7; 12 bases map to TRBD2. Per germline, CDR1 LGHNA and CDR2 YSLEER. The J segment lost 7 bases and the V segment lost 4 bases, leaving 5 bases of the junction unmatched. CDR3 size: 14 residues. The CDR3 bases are TGCGCCAGCAGCCGGGGACTAGCGGGCGGGGAGCAGTACTTC. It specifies CASSRGLAGGEQYF.

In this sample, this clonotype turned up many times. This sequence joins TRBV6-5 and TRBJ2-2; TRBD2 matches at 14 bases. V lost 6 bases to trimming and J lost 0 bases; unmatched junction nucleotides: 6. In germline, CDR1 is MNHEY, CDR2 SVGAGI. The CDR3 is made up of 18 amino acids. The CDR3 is CASSRTSGGMANTGELFF. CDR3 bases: TGTGCCAGCAGCCGGACTAGCGGGGGGATGGCGAACACCGGGGAGCTGTTTTTT.

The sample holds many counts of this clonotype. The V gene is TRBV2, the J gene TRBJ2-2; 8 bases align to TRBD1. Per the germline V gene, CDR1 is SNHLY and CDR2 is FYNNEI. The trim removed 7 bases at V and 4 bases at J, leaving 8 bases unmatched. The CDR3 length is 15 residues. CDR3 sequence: CASIRQGLSTGELFF. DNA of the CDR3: TGTGCCAGCATTCGACAGGGGTTGAGCACCGGGGAGCTGTTTTTT.

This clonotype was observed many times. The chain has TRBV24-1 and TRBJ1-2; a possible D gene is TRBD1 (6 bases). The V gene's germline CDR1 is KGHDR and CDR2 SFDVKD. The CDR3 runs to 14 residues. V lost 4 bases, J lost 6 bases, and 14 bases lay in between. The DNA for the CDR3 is TGTGCCACCAGTGAGACAGGAACACCCCATGGCTACACCTTC. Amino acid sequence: CATSETGTPHGYTF.

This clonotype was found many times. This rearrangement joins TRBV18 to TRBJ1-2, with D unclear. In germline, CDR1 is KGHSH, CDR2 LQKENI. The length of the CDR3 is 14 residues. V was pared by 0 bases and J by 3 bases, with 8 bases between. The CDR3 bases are TGTGCCAGCTCACCACCGTCCGCCGACTATGGCTACACCTTC. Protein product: CASSPPSADYGYTF.

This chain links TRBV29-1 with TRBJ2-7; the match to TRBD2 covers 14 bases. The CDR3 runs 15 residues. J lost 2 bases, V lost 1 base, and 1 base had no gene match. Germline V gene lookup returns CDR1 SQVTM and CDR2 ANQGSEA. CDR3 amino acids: CSVEGTSGGTYEQYF. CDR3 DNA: TGCAGCGTTGAAGGGACTAGCGGGGGGACCTACGAGCAGTACTTC.

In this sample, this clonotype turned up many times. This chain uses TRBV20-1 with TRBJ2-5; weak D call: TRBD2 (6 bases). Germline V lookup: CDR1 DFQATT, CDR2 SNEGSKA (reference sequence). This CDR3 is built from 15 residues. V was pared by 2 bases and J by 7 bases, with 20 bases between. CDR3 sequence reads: CSARPSSGEARTQYF. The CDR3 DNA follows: TGCAGTGCTAGACCATCCTCGGGGGAGGCCAGGACCCAGTACTTC.

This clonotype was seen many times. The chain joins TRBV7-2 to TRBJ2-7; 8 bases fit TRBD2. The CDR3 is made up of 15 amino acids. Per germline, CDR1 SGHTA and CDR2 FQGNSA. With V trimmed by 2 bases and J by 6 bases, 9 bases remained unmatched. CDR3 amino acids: CASSLYPAGDFEQYF. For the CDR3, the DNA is TGTGCCAGCAGCTTATATCCAGCGGGGGATTTCGAGCAGTACTTC.

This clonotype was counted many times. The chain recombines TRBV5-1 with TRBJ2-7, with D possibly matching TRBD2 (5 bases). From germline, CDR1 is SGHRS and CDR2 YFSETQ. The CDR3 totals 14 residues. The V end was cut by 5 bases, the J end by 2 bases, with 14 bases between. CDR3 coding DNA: TGCGCCAGCAGTACGGGGAATTCGCCCTACGAGCAGTACTTC. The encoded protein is CASSTGNSPYEQYF.

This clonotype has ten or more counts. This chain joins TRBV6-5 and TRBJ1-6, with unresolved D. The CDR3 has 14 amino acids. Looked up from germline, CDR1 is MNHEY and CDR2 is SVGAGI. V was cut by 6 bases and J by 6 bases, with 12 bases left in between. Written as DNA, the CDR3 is TGTGCCAGCAGACCAGGACTCGGTAATTCACCCCTCCACTTT. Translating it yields CASRPGLGNSPLHF.

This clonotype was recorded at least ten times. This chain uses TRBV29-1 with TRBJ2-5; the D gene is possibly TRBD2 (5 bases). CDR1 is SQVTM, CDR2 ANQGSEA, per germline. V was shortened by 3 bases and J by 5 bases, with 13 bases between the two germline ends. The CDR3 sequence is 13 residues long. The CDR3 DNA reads TGCAGCGTTGATGCGGCGAGGGTCGAGACCCAGTACTTC. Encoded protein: CSVDAARVETQYF.

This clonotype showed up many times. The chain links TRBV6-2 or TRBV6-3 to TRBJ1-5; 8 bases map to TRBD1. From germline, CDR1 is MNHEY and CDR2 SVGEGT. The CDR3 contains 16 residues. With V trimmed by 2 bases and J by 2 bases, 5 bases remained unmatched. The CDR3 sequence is CASSYVTGVGNQPQHF. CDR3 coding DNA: TGTGCCAGCAGTTACGTGACAGGGGTGGGCAATCAGCCCCAGCATTTT.

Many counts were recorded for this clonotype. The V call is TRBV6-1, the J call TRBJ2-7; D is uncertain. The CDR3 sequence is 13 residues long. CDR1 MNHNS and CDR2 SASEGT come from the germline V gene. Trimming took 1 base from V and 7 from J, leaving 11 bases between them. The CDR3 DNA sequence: TGTGCCAGCAGTGAAGACAGTCCTAGTGAGCAGTACTTC. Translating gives CASSEDSPSEQYF.

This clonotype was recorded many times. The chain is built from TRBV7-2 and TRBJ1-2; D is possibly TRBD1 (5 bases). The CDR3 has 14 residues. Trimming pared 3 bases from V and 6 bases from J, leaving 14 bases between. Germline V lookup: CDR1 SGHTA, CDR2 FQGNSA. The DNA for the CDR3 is TGTGCCAGCAGCTTCCGGCAGGGCAGTCATGGCTACACCTTC. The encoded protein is CASSFRQGSHGYTF.